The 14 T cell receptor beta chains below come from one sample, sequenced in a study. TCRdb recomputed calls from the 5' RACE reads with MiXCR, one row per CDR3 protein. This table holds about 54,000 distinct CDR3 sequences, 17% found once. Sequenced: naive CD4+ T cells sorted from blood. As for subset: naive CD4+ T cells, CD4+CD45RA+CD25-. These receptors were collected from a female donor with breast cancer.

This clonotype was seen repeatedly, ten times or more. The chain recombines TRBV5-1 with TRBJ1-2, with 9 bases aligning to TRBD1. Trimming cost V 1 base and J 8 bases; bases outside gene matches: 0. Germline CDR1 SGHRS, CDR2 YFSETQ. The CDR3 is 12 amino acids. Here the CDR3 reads CASSLTGGGYTF. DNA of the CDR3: TGCGCCAGCAGCTTGACAGGGGGCGGCTACACCTTC.

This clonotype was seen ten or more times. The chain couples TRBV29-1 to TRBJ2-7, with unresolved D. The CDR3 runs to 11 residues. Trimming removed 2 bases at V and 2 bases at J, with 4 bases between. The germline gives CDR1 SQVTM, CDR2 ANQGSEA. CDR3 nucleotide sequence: TGCAGCGTTGAACAGACCTACGAGCAGTACTTC. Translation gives CSVEQTYEQYF.

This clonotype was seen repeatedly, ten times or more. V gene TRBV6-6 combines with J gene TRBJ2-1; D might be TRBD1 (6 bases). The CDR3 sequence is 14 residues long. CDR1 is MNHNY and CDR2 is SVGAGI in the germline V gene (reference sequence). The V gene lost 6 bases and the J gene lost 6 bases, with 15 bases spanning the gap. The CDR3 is CASSNIEGVNEQFF. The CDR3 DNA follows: TGTGCCAGCAGCAACATCGAGGGGGTCAATGAGCAGTTCTTC.

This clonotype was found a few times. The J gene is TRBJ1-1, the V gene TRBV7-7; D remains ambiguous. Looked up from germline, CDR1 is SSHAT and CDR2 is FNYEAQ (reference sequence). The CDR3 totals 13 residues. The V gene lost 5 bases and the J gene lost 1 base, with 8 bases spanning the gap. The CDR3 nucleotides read TGTGCCAGCAGCCGTGATCGGAACACTGAAGCTTTCTTT. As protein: CASSRDRNTEAFF.

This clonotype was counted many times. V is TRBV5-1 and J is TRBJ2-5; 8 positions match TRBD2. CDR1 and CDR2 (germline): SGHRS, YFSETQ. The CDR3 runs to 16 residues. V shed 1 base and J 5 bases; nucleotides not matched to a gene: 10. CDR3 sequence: CASSLSRGGRTETQYF. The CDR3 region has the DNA TGCGCCAGCAGCTTGTCACGGGGGGGCCGGACTGAGACCCAGTACTTC.

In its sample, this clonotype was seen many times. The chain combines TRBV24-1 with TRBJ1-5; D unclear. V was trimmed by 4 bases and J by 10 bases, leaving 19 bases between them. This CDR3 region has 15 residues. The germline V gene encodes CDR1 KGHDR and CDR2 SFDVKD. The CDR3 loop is CATSDSDGEQKPQHF. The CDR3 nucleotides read TGTGCCACCAGTGACTCCGACGGGGAGCAGAAACCCCAGCATTTT.

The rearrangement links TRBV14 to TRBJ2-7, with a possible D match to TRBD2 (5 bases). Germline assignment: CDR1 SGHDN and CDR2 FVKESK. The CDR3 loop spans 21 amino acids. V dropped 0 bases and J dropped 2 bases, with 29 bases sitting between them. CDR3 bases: TGTGCCAGCAGCCAAGATTTCGCCCTGGAGGACCTCCGGACCCGGCCCTACGAGCAGTACTTC. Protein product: CASSQDFALEDLRTRPYEQYF.

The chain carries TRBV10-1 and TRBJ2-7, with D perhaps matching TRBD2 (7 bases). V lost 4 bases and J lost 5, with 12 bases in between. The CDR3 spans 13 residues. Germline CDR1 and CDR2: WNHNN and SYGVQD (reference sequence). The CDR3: CASSAQRDNEQYF. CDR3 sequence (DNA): TGCGCCAGCAGTGCCCAGCGGGACAACGAGCAGTACTTC.

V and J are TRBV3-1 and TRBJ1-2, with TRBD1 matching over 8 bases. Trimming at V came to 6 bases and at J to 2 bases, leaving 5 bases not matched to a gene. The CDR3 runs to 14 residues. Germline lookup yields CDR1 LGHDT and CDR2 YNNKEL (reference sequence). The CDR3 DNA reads TGTGCCAGCAGACTGACAGGGGAGAACTATGGCTACACCTTC. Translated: CASRLTGENYGYTF.

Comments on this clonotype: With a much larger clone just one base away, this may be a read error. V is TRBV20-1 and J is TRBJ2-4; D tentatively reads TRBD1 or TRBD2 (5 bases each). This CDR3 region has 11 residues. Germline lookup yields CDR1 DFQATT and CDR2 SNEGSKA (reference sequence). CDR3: CGASKRDLQYF. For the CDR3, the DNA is TGCGGTGCTAGTAAACGGGACCTTCAGTACTTC.

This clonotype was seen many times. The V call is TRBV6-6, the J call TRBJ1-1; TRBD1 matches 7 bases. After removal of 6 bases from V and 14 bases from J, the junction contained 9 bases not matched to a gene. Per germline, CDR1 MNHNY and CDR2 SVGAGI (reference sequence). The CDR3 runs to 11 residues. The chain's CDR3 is CASRRQGMGFF. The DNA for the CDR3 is TGTGCCAGCAGGAGACAGGGCATGGGGTTCTTT.

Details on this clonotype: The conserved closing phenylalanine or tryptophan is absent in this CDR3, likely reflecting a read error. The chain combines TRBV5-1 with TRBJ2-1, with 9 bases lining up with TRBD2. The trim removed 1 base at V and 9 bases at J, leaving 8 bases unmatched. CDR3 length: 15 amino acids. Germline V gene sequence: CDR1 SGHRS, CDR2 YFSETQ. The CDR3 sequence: CASSLLAGGPVEQFS. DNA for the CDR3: TGCGCCAGCAGCTTGCTCGCGGGAGGGCCGGTTGAGCAGTTCTCC.

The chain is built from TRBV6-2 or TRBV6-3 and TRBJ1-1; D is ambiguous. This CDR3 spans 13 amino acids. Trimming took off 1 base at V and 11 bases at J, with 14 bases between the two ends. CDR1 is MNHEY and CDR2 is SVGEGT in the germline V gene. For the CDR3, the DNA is TGTGCCAGCAGTTACTTGGGAACACGGAGGGCTTTCTTT. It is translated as CASSYLGTRRAFF.

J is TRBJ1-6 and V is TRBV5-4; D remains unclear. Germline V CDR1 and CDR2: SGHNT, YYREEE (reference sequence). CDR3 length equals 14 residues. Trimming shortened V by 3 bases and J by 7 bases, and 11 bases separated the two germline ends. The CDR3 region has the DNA TGTGCCAGCAGCTCCACTGGGTCGAATTCACCCCTCCACTTT. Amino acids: CASSSTGSNSPLHF.